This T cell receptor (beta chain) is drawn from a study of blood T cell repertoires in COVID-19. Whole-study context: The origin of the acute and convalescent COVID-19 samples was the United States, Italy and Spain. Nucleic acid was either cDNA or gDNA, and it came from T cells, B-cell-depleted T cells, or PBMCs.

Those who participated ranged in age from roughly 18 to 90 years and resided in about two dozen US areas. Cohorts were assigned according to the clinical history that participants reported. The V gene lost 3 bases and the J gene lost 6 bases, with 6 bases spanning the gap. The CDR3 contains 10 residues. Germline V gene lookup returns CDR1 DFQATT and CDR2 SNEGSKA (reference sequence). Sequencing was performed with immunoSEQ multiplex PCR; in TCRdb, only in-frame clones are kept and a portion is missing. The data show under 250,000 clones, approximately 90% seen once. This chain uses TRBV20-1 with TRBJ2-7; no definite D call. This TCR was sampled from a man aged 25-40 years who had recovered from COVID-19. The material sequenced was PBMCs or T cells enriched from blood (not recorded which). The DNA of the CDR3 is TGCAGTGCTAGCAAATCCGAGCAGTACTTC. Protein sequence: CSASKSEQYF.